A single sample is the source of the 3 T cell receptor beta chains below, sequenced in a study of blood T cell repertoires in COVID-19. The table came from immunoSEQ multiplex PCR; TCRdb's copy has only in-frame clones and leaves some out. The sample consists of roughly 150,000 clones, roughly 90% of them appearing once. The sample consisted of peripheral blood. The source of these receptors is a man aged 18-30 years with COVID-19, enrolled during active disease.

The count of this clone is one. The V gene is TRBV30, the J gene TRBJ2-1; weak D call: TRBD2 (6 bases). This CDR3 region has 13 residues. Germline V gene lookup returns CDR1 GTSNPN and CDR2 SVGIG (reference sequence). CDR3 in DNA: TGTGCGATAGCGGATAGCTCCTACAATGAGCAGTTCTTC. Translation: CAIADSSYNEQFF.

Only one count was recorded for this clone. The chain combines TRBV7-2 with TRBJ1-3; 10 nucleotides match TRBD1. V was pared by 1 base and J by 2 bases, with 5 bases of the junction left unmatched. Germline V gene lookup returns CDR1 SGHTA and CDR2 FQGNSA. This CDR3 is 17 amino acids long. The CDR3 bases are TGTGCCAGCAGCTTAGGACAGGGGGCGCTCACTGGAAACACCATATATTTT. It encodes CASSLGQGALTGNTIYF. Using reference TRBV7-2 and TRBJ1-3 for the parts outside the CDR3, the full variable domain is GAGVSQSPSNKVTEKGKDVELRCDPISGHTALYWYRQSLGQGLEFLIYFQGNSAPDKSGLPSDRFSAERTGGSVSTLTIQRTQQEDSAVYLCASSLGQGALTGNTIYFGEGSWLTVV.

The chain has TRBV7-3 and TRBJ1-1; possibly TRBD1 for D (6 bases). The CDR3 is 18 residues long. V was cut by 5 bases and J by 0 bases, with 22 bases left in between. Per germline, CDR1 SGHTA and CDR2 FQGTGA. DNA of the CDR3: TGTGCCAGCAGCCAAGTAGAACAGGGTCCCTTCTTGAACACTGAAGCTTTCTTT. Protein product: CASSQVEQGPFLNTEAFF.